These T cell receptor beta chains were read from a single sample in a study of blood T cell repertoires in COVID-19. Clones were sequenced by immunoSEQ multiplex PCR, and TCRdb holds only the in-frame ones, with some missing. The repertoire has roughly 300,000 clones, under 90% of them found once; the top ten carry around a tenth. The sample was peripheral blood. These receptors all come from a woman between 50 and 59 years old who had recovered from COVID-19. CDR3s include the opening cysteine and the closing phenylalanine or tryptophan. D genes are given only for firm matches. Rows give clone size only sometimes, using once, few, many, or a class for an expanded clone.

v_gene: TRBV5-1
abundance: -
j_gene: TRBJ2-5
d_gene: -
CDR3nt: TGCGCCAGCAGCTTGTACAGGGAGGGGACCCAGTACTTC
CDR3aa: CASSLYREGTQYF

v_gene: TRBV28
abundance: -
j_gene: TRBJ2-4
d_gene: TRBD1
CDR3nt: TGTGCCAGCACCAGACAGGGTACAGGAAACATTCAGTACTTC
CDR3aa: CASTRQGTGNIQYF

v_gene: TRBV7-9
abundance: -
j_gene: TRBJ2-5
d_gene: -
CDR3nt: TGTGCCAGCAGTCCAGGGTCAGAGACCCAGTACTTC
CDR3aa: CASSPGSETQYF

v_gene: TRBV18
abundance: -
j_gene: TRBJ2-5
d_gene: -
CDR3nt: TGTGCCAGCTCACCACCGTTGTTGACAAACAAACAAGAGACCCAGTACTTC
CDR3aa: CASSPPLLTNKQETQYF

v_gene: TRBV28
abundance: few
j_gene: TRBJ2-7
d_gene: -
CDR3nt: TGTGCCAGCTCTGTGAATAGCGATGCCGAGCAGTACTTC
CDR3aa: CASSVNSDAEQYF

v_gene: TRBV19
abundance: -
j_gene: TRBJ2-1
d_gene: TRBD2
CDR3nt: TGTGCCAGTAGCCTACTAGCGGGAGGGCCGAGTGAGCAGTTCTTC
CDR3aa: CASSLLAGGPSEQFF

v_gene: TRBV7-2
abundance: few
j_gene: TRBJ2-7
d_gene: TRBD2
CDR3nt: TGTGCCAGCAGCATTTCTAGCGGAGCCTACGAGCAGTACTTC
CDR3aa: CASSISSGAYEQYF

v_gene: TRBV29-1
abundance: -
j_gene: TRBJ2-3
d_gene: -
CDR3nt: TGCAGCGCTCAACGGGGGACGTACGCAGATACGCAGTATTTT
CDR3aa: CSAQRGTYADTQYF

v_gene: TRBV6-5
abundance: -
j_gene: TRBJ1-1
d_gene: TRBD1
CDR3nt: TGTGCCAGCAGAAAAAAGACAGGGGGCCTCACTGAAGCTTTCTTT
CDR3aa: CASRKKTGGLTEAFF

v_gene: TRBV19
abundance: once
j_gene: TRBJ1-5
d_gene: -
CDR3nt: TGTGCCAGTAGTACTAGTAGCAATCAGCCCCAGCATTTT
CDR3aa: CASSTSSNQPQHF

v_gene: TRBV30
abundance: -
j_gene: TRBJ1-6
d_gene: -
CDR3nt: TGTGCCTGGAGTGTCCAGGGTTCCTATAATTCACCCCTCCACTTT
CDR3aa: CAWSVQGSYNSPLHF

v_gene: TRBV28
abundance: -
j_gene: TRBJ1-3
d_gene: -
CDR3nt: TGTGCCAGCATTGTGAGCTCTGGAAACACCATATATTTT
CDR3aa: CASIVSSGNTIYF

v_gene: TRBV18
abundance: few
j_gene: TRBJ2-2
d_gene: -
CDR3nt: TGTGCCAGCTCACCGCGCAGGAAGGTATTAATCAGGGGAACTGGCACCGGGGAGCTGTTTTTT
CDR3aa: CASSPRRKVLIRGTGTGELFF

v_gene: TRBV18
abundance: -
j_gene: TRBJ1-1
d_gene: -
CDR3nt: TGTGCCAGCTCACCTGAGCGGGGCACTGAAGCTTTCTTT
CDR3aa: CASSPERGTEAFF

v_gene: TRBV4-1
abundance: -
j_gene: TRBJ2-5
d_gene: TRBD2
CDR3nt: TGCGCCAGCAGCCAAGATCTTTCGGGGGGGACCCAGTACTTC
CDR3aa: CASSQDLSGGTQYF

v_gene: TRBV21-1
abundance: -
j_gene: TRBJ1-1
d_gene: -
CDR3nt: TGTGCCAGCACCTTTCACAATCCCGGACAGGGGAGAACTGAAGCTTTCTTT
CDR3aa: CASTFHNPGQGRTEAFF

v_gene: TRBV6-5
abundance: -
j_gene: TRBJ2-3
d_gene: -
CDR3nt: TGTGCCAGCAGTTACTCGCCAGGCCTGAACACAGATACGCAGTATTTT
CDR3aa: CASSYSPGLNTDTQYF

v_gene: TRBV28
abundance: -
j_gene: TRBJ2-7
d_gene: TRBD1
CDR3nt: TGTGCCAGCAGGGACAGGGTCTACGAGCAGTACTTC
CDR3aa: CASRDRVYEQYF

v_gene: TRBV9
abundance: few
j_gene: TRBJ1-5
d_gene: -
CDR3nt: TGTGCCAGCAGCGTAGATGGGGCACTGAATCAGCCCCAGCATTTT
CDR3aa: CASSVDGALNQPQHF

v_gene: TRBV7-6
abundance: -
j_gene: TRBJ2-3
d_gene: TRBD1
CDR3nt: TGTGCCAGCAGCTCCCCAGGGGGTAGCTTCGAGGATACGCAGTATTTT
CDR3aa: CASSSPGGSFEDTQYF

v_gene: TRBV21-1
abundance: -
j_gene: TRBJ1-1
d_gene: -
CDR3nt: TGTGCCAGCAGCAAAGGGCGGGGGAAGGGGCAAACTGAAGCTTTCTTT
CDR3aa: CASSKGRGKGQTEAFF

v_gene: TRBV12-3/TRBV12-4
abundance: -
j_gene: TRBJ2-3
d_gene: -
CDR3nt: TGTGCCAGCAGCACAGGGCCTACGCAGTATTTT
CDR3aa: CASSTGPTQYF

v_gene: TRBV15
abundance: -
j_gene: TRBJ2-5
d_gene: -
CDR3nt: TGTGCCACCAGCAGAAACGGGGAGACCCAGTACTTC
CDR3aa: CATSRNGETQYF

v_gene: TRBV9
abundance: -
j_gene: TRBJ2-3
d_gene: TRBD2
CDR3nt: TGTGCCACCACTAGCGGGGCTAGCACAGATACGCAGTATTTT
CDR3aa: CATTSGASTDTQYF

v_gene: TRBV6-2/TRBV6-3
abundance: -
j_gene: TRBJ1-5
d_gene: -
CDR3nt: TGTGCCAGCAGTAACGCCGAGGCCGGGGATCAGCCCCAGCATTTT
CDR3aa: CASSNAEAGDQPQHF

v_gene: TRBV5-4
abundance: once
j_gene: TRBJ1-2
d_gene: -
CDR3nt: TGTGCCAGCAGCCCGGGGGGGATTGCAGCTAACTATGGCTACACCTTC
CDR3aa: CASSPGGIAANYGYTF

v_gene: TRBV5-1
abundance: -
j_gene: TRBJ2-2
d_gene: TRBD2
CDR3nt: TGCGCCAGCAGCTCGTTCCCCACTAGCGGGGGGGCGGGGGAGCTGTTTTTT
CDR3aa: CASSSFPTSGGAGELFF

v_gene: TRBV18
abundance: -
j_gene: TRBJ2-5
d_gene: TRBD1
CDR3nt: TGTGCCAGCCCCCAGCCTTCCGGGACAGGGCCCATCGGGGGGACCCAGTACTTC
CDR3aa: CASPQPSGTGPIGGTQYF

v_gene: TRBV7-3
abundance: -
j_gene: TRBJ1-2
d_gene: TRBD1
CDR3nt: TGTGCCAGCAGCTCCCGGACAGGGAGTGGCTACACCTTC
CDR3aa: CASSSRTGSGYTF

v_gene: TRBV29-1
abundance: once
j_gene: TRBJ1-1
d_gene: -
CDR3nt: TGCAGCGTTGAAGATAGAGGGAACACTGAAGCTTTCTTT
CDR3aa: CSVEDRGNTEAFF

v_gene: TRBV29-1
abundance: -
j_gene: TRBJ2-1
d_gene: TRBD2
CDR3nt: TGCAGCGTTGCGGGACTAGCGGGAGTCAATGAGCAGTTCTTC
CDR3aa: CSVAGLAGVNEQFF

v_gene: TRBV30
abundance: -
j_gene: TRBJ1-2
d_gene: -
CDR3nt: TGTGCCTCCGTGGTAGACTATGGCTACACCTTC
CDR3aa: CASVVDYGYTF

v_gene: TRBV28
abundance: -
j_gene: TRBJ2-7
d_gene: -
CDR3nt: TGTGCCAGCAAGGCGGGACTTTCGTCCTACGAGCAGTACTTC
CDR3aa: CASKAGLSSYEQYF

v_gene: TRBV27
abundance: once
j_gene: TRBJ1-2
d_gene: -
CDR3nt: TGTGCCAGCAGCCCGGGAATCTGGTCGGGCTACACCTTC
CDR3aa: CASSPGIWSGYTF

v_gene: TRBV7-9
abundance: -
j_gene: TRBJ2-5
d_gene: -
CDR3nt: TGTGCCAGCAGCATACTAGGTGGGCCTCCGAGGAAGGAGACCCAGTACTTC
CDR3aa: CASSILGGPPRKETQYF

v_gene: TRBV19
abundance: -
j_gene: TRBJ2-1
d_gene: -
CDR3nt: TGTGCCAGTAGTTCTTGGGACACCAATGAGCAGTTCTTC
CDR3aa: CASSSWDTNEQFF

v_gene: TRBV2
abundance: -
j_gene: TRBJ2-7
d_gene: TRBD2
CDR3nt: TGTGCCAGCAGTGGGACTAGCGGGAGGGCCTACGAGCAGTACTTC
CDR3aa: CASSGTSGRAYEQYF

v_gene: TRBV19
abundance: -
j_gene: TRBJ2-1
d_gene: TRBD1
CDR3nt: TGTGCCAGTAGTATTGGGACAGGGGGCGTAAATGAGCAGTTCTTC
CDR3aa: CASSIGTGGVNEQFF

v_gene: TRBV2
abundance: -
j_gene: TRBJ1-2
d_gene: TRBD1
CDR3nt: TGTGCCAGCAGCGACCCGAACCGACAGGGGACTAGCGGCTACACCTTC
CDR3aa: CASSDPNRQGTSGYTF

v_gene: TRBV12-3/TRBV12-4
abundance: -
j_gene: TRBJ2-5
d_gene: TRBD2
CDR3nt: TGTGCCAGCAGTTTTGGGACTAAAGAGACCCAGTACTTC
CDR3aa: CASSFGTKETQYF

v_gene: TRBV9
abundance: -
j_gene: TRBJ2-5
d_gene: TRBD2
CDR3nt: TGTGCCAGCAGCGTGGGACTAGCGGGGGGTGAGACCCAGTACTTC
CDR3aa: CASSVGLAGGETQYF

v_gene: TRBV30
abundance: -
j_gene: TRBJ1-4
d_gene: -
CDR3nt: TGTGCCTGGAGTGGTCCGCCAGCTAATGAAAAACTGTTTTTT
CDR3aa: CAWSGPPANEKLFF

v_gene: TRBV24-1
abundance: -
j_gene: TRBJ2-5
d_gene: TRBD2
CDR3nt: TGTGCCACCAGTGATGCTAGCGGGGGGGGAGGAGAGACCCAGTACTTC
CDR3aa: CATSDASGGGGETQYF

v_gene: TRBV9
abundance: once
j_gene: TRBJ1-2
d_gene: -
CDR3nt: TGTGCCAGCAGCGTAGGGCAGGGGAACTATGGCTACACCTTC
CDR3aa: CASSVGQGNYGYTF

v_gene: TRBV7-3
abundance: -
j_gene: TRBJ1-6
d_gene: -
CDR3nt: TGTGCCAGCAGCTTTGGACAGTCCAATTCACCCCTCCACTTT
CDR3aa: CASSFGQSNSPLHF

v_gene: TRBV7-6
abundance: -
j_gene: TRBJ2-1
d_gene: -
CDR3nt: TGTGCCAGCAGCTTATTAAGTGGACTGAATGAGCAGTTCTTC
CDR3aa: CASSLLSGLNEQFF

v_gene: TRBV30
abundance: -
j_gene: TRBJ1-2
d_gene: -
CDR3nt: TGTGCCTGGAGTGCCTTAGACAATGGCTACACCTTC
CDR3aa: CAWSALDNGYTF

v_gene: TRBV9
abundance: -
j_gene: TRBJ1-4
d_gene: TRBD1
CDR3nt: TGTGCCAGCAGCGTAGGACCGGGACAGGGGGCGAGGGGAAATGAAAAACTGTTTTTT
CDR3aa: CASSVGPGQGARGNEKLFF

v_gene: TRBV9
abundance: -
j_gene: TRBJ1-1
d_gene: -
CDR3nt: TGTGCCAGCAGCGTAGTTGATAGGAACACTGAAGCTTTCTTT
CDR3aa: CASSVVDRNTEAFF

v_gene: TRBV19
abundance: -
j_gene: TRBJ1-2
d_gene: -
CDR3nt: TGTGCCAGTCGGAGCTCGGAGGATAACTATGGCTACACCTTC
CDR3aa: CASRSSEDNYGYTF

v_gene: TRBV6-4
abundance: -
j_gene: TRBJ1-1
d_gene: -
CDR3nt: TGTGCCAGCAGAAGAGGTCATGGCACTGAAGCTTTCTTT
CDR3aa: CASRRGHGTEAFF